This entry lists 18 T cell receptor beta chains sequenced from one sample in a study of T cells in Graves' hyperthyroidism and ophthalmopathy. RNA transcripts gave rise to amplified TCR beta CDR3 regions. Researchers ran a first-round RT-PCR on the TCR CDR3 using the HTBI primer set. TCRdb used MiXCR to reprocess the multiplex PCR reads, holding one entry per CDR3 protein. The table shows under 700,000 distinct CDR3 sequences, with 46% occurring only once. The sample taken for sequencing was peripheral blood or thyroid tissue (not recorded which). Receptors originate from a woman aged 18-30 years with Graves' hyperthyroidism.

On this clonotype itself: A read error may be the cause here, since a much bigger clone is one base away. This chain uses TRBV24-1 with TRBJ2-5; possible D gene TRBD2, 5 bases. The CDR3 contains 12 residues. Trimming took off 7 bases at V and 4 bases at J, with 9 bases between the two ends. CDR1 and CDR2 (germline): KGHDR, SFDVKD. CDR3 region: CATRLGGETQYF. As DNA, the CDR3 is TGTGCCACCAGACTAGGAGGAGAGACCCAGTACTTC.

The CDR3 here is CASSPSEASPLHF. CDR3 DNA sequence: TGTGCCAGCAGCCCCTCGGAGGCATCACCCCTCCACTTT. The V call is TRBV7-8, the J call TRBJ1-6; D is undetermined. The V and J ends lost 5 bases and 10 bases respectively, with 12 bases between them. CDR1 and CDR2 from the germline V gene are SGHVS and FQNEAQ. The CDR3 is 13 amino acids.

CDR3 nucleotide sequence: TGTGCCAGCAGGGCGGGTAATGAAAAACTGTTTTTT. Encoded protein: CASRAGNEKLFF. The chain links TRBV2 to TRBJ1-4; D gene ambiguous. Trimming cost V 6 bases and J 4 bases, with 6 bases left between them. CDR3 length equals 12 residues. The germline V gene encodes CDR1 SNHLY and CDR2 FYNNEI.

This sequence joins TRBV29-1 and TRBJ1-2, with TRBD1 identical over 10 bases. The CDR3 is 14 residues long. Germline V gene data show CDR1 as SQVTM and CDR2 as ANQGSEA. J lost 4 bases, V lost 7 bases, and 9 bases had no gene match. The CDR3 sequence is CSGSPGQGTYGYTF. Written as DNA, the CDR3 is TGCAGCGGGTCACCGGGACAGGGGACCTATGGCTACACCTTC. Full variable domain (remainder filled in from reference TRBV29-1 and TRBJ1-2): SAVISQKPSRDICQRGTSLTIQCQVDSQVTMMFWYRQQPGQSLTLIATANQGSEATYESGFVIDKFPISRPNLTFSTLTVSNMSPEDSSIYLCSGSPGQGTYGYTFGSGTRLTVV.

The chain links TRBV7-2 to TRBJ1-1; TRBD1 aligns across 12 bases. V lost 0 bases and J lost 3; bases outside the gene matches: 5. This CDR3 is built from 17 residues. The germline V gene encodes CDR1 SGHTA and CDR2 FQGNSA. CDR3: CASSLAGTGGDHTEAFF. CDR3 in DNA: TGTGCCAGCAGCTTAGCGGGGACAGGGGGCGATCACACTGAAGCTTTCTTT.

This chain connects TRBV24-1 to TRBJ2-2; 9 nucleotides agree with TRBD1. Per the germline V gene, CDR1 is KGHDR and CDR2 is SFDVKD. With V trimmed by 11 bases and J by 4 bases, 7 bases remained unmatched. The CDR3 contains 14 residues. CDR3 coding DNA: TGTGCCAGCGTCCGACAGGGGGGCACCGGGGAGCTGTTTTTT. It encodes CASVRQGGTGELFF.

V gene TRBV7-9 combines with J gene TRBJ1-1; TRBD1 aligns across 8 bases. The CDR3 runs 14 residues. Germline loops: CDR1 SEHNR, CDR2 FQNEAQ (reference sequence). Trimming took 8 bases from V and 5 from J; bases not matched to a gene: 10. The CDR3 sequence: CASFLTQGETEAFF. The CDR3 DNA is TGTGCCAGCTTCTTGACACAGGGGGAAACTGAAGCTTTCTTT. The variable domain in full, with the rest retrieved from reference TRBV7-9 and TRBJ1-1, is DTGVSQNPRHKITKRGQNVTFRCDPISEHNRLYWYRQTLGQGPEFLTYFQNEAQLEKSRLLSDRFSAERPKGSFSTLEIQRTEQGDSAMYLCASFLTQGETEAFFGQGTRLTVV.

The chain has TRBV2 and TRBJ2-5; TRBD1 matches at 8 bases. Germline CDR1 and CDR2: SNHLY and FYNNEI. This CDR3 region has 15 residues. After removal of 0 bases from V and 5 bases from J, the junction contained 5 bases not matched to a gene. The CDR3 DNA reads TGTGCCAGCAGTGAAGCGATGACAGGGGAGGAGACCCAGTACTTC. Protein: CASSEAMTGEETQYF. Based on the CDR3 plus reference TRBV2 and TRBJ2-5, the full variable domain is EPEVTQTPSHQVTQMGQEVILRCVPISNHLYFYWYRQILGQKVEFLVSFYNNEISEKSEIFDDQFSVERPDGSNFTLKIRSTKLEDSAMYFCASSEAMTGEETQYFGPGTRLLVL.

The chain recombines TRBV7-9 with TRBJ1-6; D possibly corresponds to TRBD1 (6 bases). V was shortened by 5 bases and J by 10 bases, with 18 bases between the two germline ends. This CDR3 is built from 15 residues. Germline-derived CDR1 and CDR2 are SEHNR and FQNEAQ (reference sequence). The CDR3 is CASSQEGEGRSPLHF. The CDR3 DNA reads TGTGCCAGCAGCCAAGAGGGGGAGGGAAGATCACCCCTCCACTTT.

The gene calls are TRBV24-1 and TRBJ2-6; D call uncertain. This CDR3 comprises 13 residues. CDR1 and CDR2 from the germline V gene are KGHDR and SFDVKD. V was pared by 11 bases and J by 1 base, with 8 bases between. In DNA form, the CDR3 reads TGTGCCAGCACCCGGTCTGGGGCCAACGTCCTGACTTTC. Translated: CASTRSGANVLTF.

This clonotype was counted at least ten times. The chain is built from TRBV7-9 and TRBJ1-1; maybe TRBD1 (6 bases). This CDR3 is built from 13 residues. The germline V gene encodes CDR1 SEHNR and CDR2 FQNEAQ (reference sequence). V dropped 5 bases and J dropped 2 bases, with 9 bases sitting between them. The CDR3 reads CASSGQFNTEAFF. The CDR3 nucleotides are TGTGCCAGCAGCGGACAGTTTAACACTGAAGCTTTCTTT.

J is TRBJ1-3 and V is TRBV5-1; D not resolved. Trimming took 0 bases from V and 4 from J, leaving 8 bases between them. Germline values: CDR1 SGHRS, CDR2 YFSETQ. This CDR3 has 14 residues. As DNA, the CDR3 is TGCGCCAGCAGCTTGGGAGGCGAGGGAAACACCATATATTTT. It yields the protein CASSLGGEGNTIYF. Looking up the rest from reference TRBV5-1 and TRBJ1-3 gives the full variable domain: KAGVTQTPRYLIKTRGQQVTLSCSPISGHRSVSWYQQTPGQGLQFLFEYFSETQRNKGNFPGRFSGRQFSNSRSEMNVSTLELGDSALYLCASSLGGEGNTIYFGEGSWLTVV.

As regards this clonotype: A read error may account for a junction end that differs from germline. V usage is TRBV5-5 and J usage is TRBJ2-7; 9 bases are shared with TRBD2. This CDR3 region has 15 residues. Per the germline V gene, CDR1 is SGHKS and CDR2 is YYEKEE (reference sequence). In DNA, the CDR3 is TGCGCCAGCAGCCAGTGGGGGACTAGCACGTACGAGCAGTACTTC. Residues: CASSQWGTSTYEQYF.

Concerning this clonotype itself: This likely comes from a read error, as the CDR3 has no conserved phenylalanine or tryptophan at its end. CDR3 protein: CASSTPLAGAYEQYL. DNA of the CDR3: TGTGCCAGCAGCACCCCACTAGCGGGAGCGTACGAGCAGTACCTC. This chain links TRBV25-1 with TRBJ2-7; TRBD2 agrees at 11 bases. After removal of 6 bases from V and 4 bases from J, the junction contained 8 bases not matched to a gene. The CDR3 covers 15 residues. Per the germline V gene, CDR1 is MGHDK and CDR2 is SYGVNS.

The V call is TRBV7-9, the J call TRBJ1-4; D may be TRBD1 (5 bases). Germline CDR1 and CDR2: SEHNR and FQNEAQ (reference sequence). CDR3 size: 17 residues. With 5 bases removed from V and 0 bases from J, the gap between germline ends came to 16 bases. DNA of the CDR3: TGTGCCAGCAGCAGAGATTCGACAGCCCCAACTAATGAAAAACTGTTTTTT. It translates to CASSRDSTAPTNEKLFF.

J is TRBJ1-4 and V is TRBV6-1; 8 bases are a match to TRBD1. V shed 7 bases, J shed 2 bases, and the junction held 9 bases outside the gene matches. The CDR3 is made up of 16 amino acids. Germline V CDR1 and CDR2: MNHNS, SASEGT. The CDR3 bases are TGTGCCAGCATTCGACAGGGGTTCGGGACTAATGAAAAACTGTTTTTT. Translation: CASIRQGFGTNEKLFF.

This clonotype was observed many times. The V call is TRBV2, the J call TRBJ1-1; D remains unclear. In germline, CDR1 is SNHLY, CDR2 FYNNEI. This CDR3 has 12 residues. V gave up 8 bases and J gave up 1 base, with 8 bases separating them. The CDR3 DNA sequence: TGTGCCAGCGCGGAGGCGAACACTGAAGCTTTCTTT. Its protein is CASAEANTEAFF.

As concerns this clonotype: Just one base apart from a much larger clone, this may be a read error. The chain employs TRBV10-3 and TRBJ2-5, with D unclear. Germline V gene lookup returns CDR1 ENHRY and CDR2 SYGVKD. The CDR3 has 11 residues. CDR3 nucleotide sequence: TGTACCACGACGGACGGAGAGACCCAGTACTTC. It translates to CTTTDGETQYF.